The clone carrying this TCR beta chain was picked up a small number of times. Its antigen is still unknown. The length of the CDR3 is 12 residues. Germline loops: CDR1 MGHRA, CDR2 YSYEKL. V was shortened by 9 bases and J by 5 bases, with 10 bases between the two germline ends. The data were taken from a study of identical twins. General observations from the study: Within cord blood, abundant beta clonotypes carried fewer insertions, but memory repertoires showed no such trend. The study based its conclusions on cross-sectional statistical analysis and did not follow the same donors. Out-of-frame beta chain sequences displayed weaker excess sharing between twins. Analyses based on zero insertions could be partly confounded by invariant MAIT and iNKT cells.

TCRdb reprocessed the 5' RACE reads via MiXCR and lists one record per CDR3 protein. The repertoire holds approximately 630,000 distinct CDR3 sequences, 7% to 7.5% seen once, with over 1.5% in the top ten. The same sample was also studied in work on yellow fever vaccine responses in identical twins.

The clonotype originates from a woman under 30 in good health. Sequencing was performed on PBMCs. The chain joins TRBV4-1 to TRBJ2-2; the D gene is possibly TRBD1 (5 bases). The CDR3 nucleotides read TGCGCCAGTAAAGGGGTAACCGGGGAGCTGTTTTTT. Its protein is CASKGVTGELFF.